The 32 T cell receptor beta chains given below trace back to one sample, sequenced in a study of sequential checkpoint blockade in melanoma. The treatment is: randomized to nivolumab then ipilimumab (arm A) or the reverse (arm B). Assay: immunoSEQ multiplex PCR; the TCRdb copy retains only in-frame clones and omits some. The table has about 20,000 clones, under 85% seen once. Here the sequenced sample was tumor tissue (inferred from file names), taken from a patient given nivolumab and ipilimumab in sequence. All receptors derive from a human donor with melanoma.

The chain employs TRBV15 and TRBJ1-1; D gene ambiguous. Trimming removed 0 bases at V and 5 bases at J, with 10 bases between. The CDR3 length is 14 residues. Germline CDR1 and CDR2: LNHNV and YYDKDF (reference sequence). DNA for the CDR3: TGTGCCACCAGCAGAGAAACCAGCGGGACTGAAGCTTTCTTT. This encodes CATSRETSGTEAFF.

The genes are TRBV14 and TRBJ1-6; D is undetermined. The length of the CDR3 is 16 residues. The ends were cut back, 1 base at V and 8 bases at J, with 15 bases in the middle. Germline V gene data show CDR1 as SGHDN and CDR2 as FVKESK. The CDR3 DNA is TGTGCCAGCAGCCAAGGCCTAGGAGGGTGGGATTCACCCCTCCACTTT. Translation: CASSQGLGGWDSPLHF.

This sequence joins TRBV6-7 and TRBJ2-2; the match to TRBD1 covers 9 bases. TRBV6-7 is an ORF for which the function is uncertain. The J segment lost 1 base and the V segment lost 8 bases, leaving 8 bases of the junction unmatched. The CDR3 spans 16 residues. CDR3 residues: CASRRAGQGNTGELFF. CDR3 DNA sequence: TGTGCCAGCCGGAGGGCGGGACAGGGGAACACCGGGGAGCTGTTTTTT.

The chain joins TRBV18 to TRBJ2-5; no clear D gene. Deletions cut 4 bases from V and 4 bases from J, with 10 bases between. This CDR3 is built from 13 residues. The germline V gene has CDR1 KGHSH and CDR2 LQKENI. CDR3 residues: CASSQASGETQYF. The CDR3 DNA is TGTGCCAGCTCACAAGCCTCCGGAGAGACCCAGTACTTC.

The CDR3 nucleotides read TGTGCCAGCAGTGAGGATGGGGTTCTAGAGACCCAGTACTTC. This translates into CASSEDGVLETQYF. V is TRBV6-8 and J is TRBJ2-5; D is undetermined. Deletions cut 5 bases from V and 4 bases from J, with 14 bases between. Germline V gives CDR1 MNHGY, CDR2 SAAAGT. The CDR3 loop spans 14 amino acids.

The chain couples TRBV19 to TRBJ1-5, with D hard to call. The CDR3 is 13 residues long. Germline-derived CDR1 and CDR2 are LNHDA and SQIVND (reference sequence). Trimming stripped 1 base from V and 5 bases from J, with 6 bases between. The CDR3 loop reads CASSIAEDQPQHF. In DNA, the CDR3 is TGTGCCAGTAGTATAGCCGAAGATCAGCCCCAGCATTTT.

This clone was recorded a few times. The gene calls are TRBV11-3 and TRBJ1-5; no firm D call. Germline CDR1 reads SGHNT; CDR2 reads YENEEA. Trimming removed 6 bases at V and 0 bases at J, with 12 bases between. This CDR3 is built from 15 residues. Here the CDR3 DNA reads TGTGCCAGCAGTCGGACCGATTATAGCAATCAGCCCCAGCATTTT. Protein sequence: CASSRTDYSNQPQHF.

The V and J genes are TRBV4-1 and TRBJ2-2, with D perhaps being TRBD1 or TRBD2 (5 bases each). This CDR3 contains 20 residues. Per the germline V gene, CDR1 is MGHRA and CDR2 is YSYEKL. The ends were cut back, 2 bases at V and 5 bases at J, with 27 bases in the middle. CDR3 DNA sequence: TGCGCCAGCAGCCAAAGGACTCTGGGTGGCAGGGCGAGAGGAACCGGGGAGCTGTTTTTT. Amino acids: CASSQRTLGGRARGTGELFF.

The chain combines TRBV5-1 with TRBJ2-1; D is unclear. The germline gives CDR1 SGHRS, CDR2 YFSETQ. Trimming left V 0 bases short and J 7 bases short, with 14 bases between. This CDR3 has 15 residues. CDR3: CASSLAGWVRNEQFF. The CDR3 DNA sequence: TGCGCCAGCAGCTTGGCCGGGTGGGTGCGAAATGAGCAGTTCTTC.

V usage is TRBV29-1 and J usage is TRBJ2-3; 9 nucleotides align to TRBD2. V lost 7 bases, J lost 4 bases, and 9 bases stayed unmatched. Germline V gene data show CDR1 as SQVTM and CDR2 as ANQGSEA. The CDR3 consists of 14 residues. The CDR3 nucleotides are TGCAGCGCCCAGGGAGCGGGGGGTGCAGATACGCAGTATTTT. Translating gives CSAQGAGGADTQYF.

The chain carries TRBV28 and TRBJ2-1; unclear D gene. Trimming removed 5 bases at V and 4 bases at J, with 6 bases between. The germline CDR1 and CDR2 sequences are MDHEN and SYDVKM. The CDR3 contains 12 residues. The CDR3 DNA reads TGTGCCAGCAGTCTCTGGTACAATGAGCAGTTCTTC. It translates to CASSLWYNEQFF.

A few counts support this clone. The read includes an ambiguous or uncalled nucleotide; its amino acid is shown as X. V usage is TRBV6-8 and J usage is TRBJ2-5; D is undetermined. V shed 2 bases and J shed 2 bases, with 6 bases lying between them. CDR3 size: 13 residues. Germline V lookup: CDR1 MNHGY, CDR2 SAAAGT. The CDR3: CASSYXGQETQYF. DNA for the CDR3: TGTGCCAGCAGTTACWGGGGTCAAGAGACCCAGTACTTC.

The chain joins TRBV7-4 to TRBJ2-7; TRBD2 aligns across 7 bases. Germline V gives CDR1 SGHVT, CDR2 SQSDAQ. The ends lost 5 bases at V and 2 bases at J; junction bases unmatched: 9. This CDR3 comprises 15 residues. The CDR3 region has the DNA TGTGCCAGCAGCGGAGGGCTAGCGGAGGCCTACGAGCAGTACTTC. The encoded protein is CASSGGLAEAYEQYF.

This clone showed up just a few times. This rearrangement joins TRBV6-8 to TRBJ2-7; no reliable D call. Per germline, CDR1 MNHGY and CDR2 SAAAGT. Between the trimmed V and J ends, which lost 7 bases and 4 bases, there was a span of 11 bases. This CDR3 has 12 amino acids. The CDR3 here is CASTAPSYEQYF. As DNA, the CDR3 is TGTGCCAGCACTGCACCTAGTTACGAGCAGTACTTC.

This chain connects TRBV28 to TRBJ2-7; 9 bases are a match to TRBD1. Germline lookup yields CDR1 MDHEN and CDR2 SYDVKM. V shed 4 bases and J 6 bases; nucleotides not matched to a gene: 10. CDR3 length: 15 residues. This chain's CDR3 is CASSSTGGASGEQYF. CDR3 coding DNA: TGTGCCAGCAGTTCAACAGGGGGCGCGTCAGGCGAGCAGTACTTC.

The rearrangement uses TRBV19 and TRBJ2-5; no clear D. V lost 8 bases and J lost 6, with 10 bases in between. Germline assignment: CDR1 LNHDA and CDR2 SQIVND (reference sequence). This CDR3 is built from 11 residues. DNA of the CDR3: TGTGCCAGTGCCTCGGGTCAGACCCAGTACTTC. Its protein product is CASASGQTQYF. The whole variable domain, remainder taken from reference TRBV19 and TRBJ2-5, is DGGITQSPKYLFRKEGQNVTLSCEQNLNHDAMYWYRQDPGQGLRLIYYSQIVNDFQKGDIAEGYSVSREKKESFPLTVTSAQKNPTAFYLCASASGQTQYFGPGTRLLVL.

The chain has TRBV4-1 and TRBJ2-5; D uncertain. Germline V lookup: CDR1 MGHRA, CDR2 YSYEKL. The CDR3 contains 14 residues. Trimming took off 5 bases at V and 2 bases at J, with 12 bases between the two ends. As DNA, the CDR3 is TGCGCCAGCAGCTCACAAGAACTTCAAGAGACCCAGTACTTC. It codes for CASSSQELQETQYF.

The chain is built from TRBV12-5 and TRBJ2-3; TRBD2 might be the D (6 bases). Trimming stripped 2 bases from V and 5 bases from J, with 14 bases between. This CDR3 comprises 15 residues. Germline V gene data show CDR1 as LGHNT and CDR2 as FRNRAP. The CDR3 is CASGLYTGGVDTQYF. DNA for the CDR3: TGTGCTAGTGGTTTGTATACCGGGGGTGTAGATACGCAGTATTTT.

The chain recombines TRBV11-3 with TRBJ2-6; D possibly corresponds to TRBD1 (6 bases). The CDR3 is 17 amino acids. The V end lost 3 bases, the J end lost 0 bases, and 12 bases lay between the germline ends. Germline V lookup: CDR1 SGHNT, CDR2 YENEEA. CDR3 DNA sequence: TGTGCCAGCAGCTTGGGGACAAGTTACTCTGGGGCCAACGTCCTGACTTTC. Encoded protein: CASSLGTSYSGANVLTF.

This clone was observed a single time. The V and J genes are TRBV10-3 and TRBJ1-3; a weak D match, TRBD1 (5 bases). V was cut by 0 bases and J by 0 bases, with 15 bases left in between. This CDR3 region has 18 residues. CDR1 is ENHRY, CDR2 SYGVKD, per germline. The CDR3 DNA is TGTGCCATCAGTGAGTCAATAGGGAGGGGCAACTCTGGAAACACCATATATTTT. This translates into CAISESIGRGNSGNTIYF.

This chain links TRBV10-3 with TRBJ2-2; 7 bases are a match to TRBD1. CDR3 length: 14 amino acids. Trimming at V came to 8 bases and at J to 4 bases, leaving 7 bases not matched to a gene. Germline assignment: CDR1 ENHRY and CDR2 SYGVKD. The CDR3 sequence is CAIHRDSSTGELFF. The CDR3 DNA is TGTGCCATCCACCGGGACAGTAGCACCGGGGAGCTGTTTTTT.

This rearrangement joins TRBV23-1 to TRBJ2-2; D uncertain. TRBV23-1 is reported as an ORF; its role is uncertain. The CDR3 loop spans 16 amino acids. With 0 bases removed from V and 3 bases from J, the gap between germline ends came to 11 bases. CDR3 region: CASSQSGSPYTGELFF. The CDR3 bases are TGCGCCAGCAGTCAATCAGGCTCCCCGTACACCGGGGAGCTGTTTTTT.

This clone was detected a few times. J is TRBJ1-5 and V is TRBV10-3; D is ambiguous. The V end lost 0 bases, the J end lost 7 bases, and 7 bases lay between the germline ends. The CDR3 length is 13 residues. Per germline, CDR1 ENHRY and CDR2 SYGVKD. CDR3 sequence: CAISESGPQPQHF. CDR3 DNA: TGTGCCATCAGTGAGTCGGGCCCCCAGCCCCAGCATTTT.

The CDR3 DNA sequence: TGTGCCAGCAGCCCACAGTTAGGCACCTACGAGCAGTACTTC. As protein: CASSPQLGTYEQYF. V gene TRBV7-7 combines with J gene TRBJ2-7; no clear D gene. V shed 5 bases and J shed 2 bases, with 13 bases lying between them. In germline, CDR1 is SSHAT, CDR2 FNYEAQ (reference sequence). This CDR3 spans 14 amino acids.

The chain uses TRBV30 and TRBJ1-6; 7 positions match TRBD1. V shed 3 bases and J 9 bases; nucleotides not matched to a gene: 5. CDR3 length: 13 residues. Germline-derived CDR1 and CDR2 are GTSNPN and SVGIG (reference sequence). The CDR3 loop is CAWRGTVGSPLHF. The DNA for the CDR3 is TGTGCCTGGAGAGGGACAGTGGGTTCACCCCTCCACTTT.

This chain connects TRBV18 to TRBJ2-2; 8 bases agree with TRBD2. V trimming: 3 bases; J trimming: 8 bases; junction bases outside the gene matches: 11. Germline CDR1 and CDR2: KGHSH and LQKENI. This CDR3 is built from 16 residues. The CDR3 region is CASSPSAGGTAGELFF. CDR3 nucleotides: TGTGCCAGCTCACCCTCGGCGGGGGGAACAGCGGGGGAGCTGTTTTTT.

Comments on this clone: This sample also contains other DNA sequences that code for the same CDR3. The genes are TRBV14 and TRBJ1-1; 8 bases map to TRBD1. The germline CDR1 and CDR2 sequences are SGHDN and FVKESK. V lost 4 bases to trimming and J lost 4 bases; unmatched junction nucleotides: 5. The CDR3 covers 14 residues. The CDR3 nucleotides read TGTGCCAGCAGCCTTGACAGGGGCGGCACTGAAGCTTTCTTT. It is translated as CASSLDRGGTEAFF.

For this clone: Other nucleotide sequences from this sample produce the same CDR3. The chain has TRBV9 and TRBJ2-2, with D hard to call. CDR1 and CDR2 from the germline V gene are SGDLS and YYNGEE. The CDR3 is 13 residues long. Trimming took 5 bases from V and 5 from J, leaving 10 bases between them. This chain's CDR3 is CASSELGTGELFF. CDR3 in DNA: TGTGCCAGCAGTGAGCTGGGAACCGGGGAGCTGTTTTTT.

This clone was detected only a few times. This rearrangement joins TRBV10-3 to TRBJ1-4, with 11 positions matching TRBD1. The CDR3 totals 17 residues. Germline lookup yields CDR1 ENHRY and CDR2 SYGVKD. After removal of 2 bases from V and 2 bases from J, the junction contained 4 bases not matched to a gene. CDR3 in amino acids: CAISEPGQGVTNEKLFF. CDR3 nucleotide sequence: TGTGCCATCAGTGAGCCGGGACAGGGGGTGACTAATGAAAAACTGTTTTTT.

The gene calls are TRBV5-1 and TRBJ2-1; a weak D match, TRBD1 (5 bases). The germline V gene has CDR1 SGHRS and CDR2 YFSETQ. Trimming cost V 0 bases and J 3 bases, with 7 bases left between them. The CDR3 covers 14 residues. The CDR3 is CASSLGDSYNEQFF. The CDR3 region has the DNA TGCGCCAGCAGCTTGGGAGACAGCTACAATGAGCAGTTCTTC.

The CDR3 spells CATGGLSTDTQYF. The DNA of the CDR3 is TGTGCCACAGGGGGGCTGAGCACAGATACGCAGTATTTT. V usage is TRBV12-1 and J usage is TRBJ2-3; the table's D call TRBD1 went unverified against the DNA. TRBV12-1 is deemed a pseudogene. This CDR3 has 13 residues.

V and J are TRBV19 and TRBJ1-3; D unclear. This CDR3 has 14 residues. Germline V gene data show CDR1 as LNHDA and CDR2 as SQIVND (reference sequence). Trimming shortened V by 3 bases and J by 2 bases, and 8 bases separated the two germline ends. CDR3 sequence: CASSIHGAGNTIYF. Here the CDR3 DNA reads TGTGCCAGTAGTATTCATGGGGCTGGAAACACCATATATTTT.